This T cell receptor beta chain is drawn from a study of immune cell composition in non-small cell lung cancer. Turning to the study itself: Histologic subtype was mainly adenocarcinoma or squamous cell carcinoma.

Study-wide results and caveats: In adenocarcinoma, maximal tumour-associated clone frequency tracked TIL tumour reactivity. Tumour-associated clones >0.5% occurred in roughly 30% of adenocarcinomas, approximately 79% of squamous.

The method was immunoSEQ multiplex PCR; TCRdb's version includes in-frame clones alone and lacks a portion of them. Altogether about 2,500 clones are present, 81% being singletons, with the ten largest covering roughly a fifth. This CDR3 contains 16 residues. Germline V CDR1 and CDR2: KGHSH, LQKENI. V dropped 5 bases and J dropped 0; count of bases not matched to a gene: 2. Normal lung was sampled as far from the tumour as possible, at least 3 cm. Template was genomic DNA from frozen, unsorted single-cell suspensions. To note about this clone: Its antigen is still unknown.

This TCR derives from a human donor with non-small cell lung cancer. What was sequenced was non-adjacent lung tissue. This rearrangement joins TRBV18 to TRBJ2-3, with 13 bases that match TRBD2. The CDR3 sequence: CASSGTSGKSTDTQYF. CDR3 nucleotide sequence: TGTGCCAGCTCAGGGACTAGCGGGAAAAGCACAGATACGCAGTATTTT.